The 28 T cell receptor beta chains listed next were all sequenced from one sample in a study of cytomegalovirus exposure and HLA in healthy donors. PCR primers comprised 60 Vbeta and 13 Jbeta primers. Clones were read by immunoSEQ multiplex PCR, and TCRdb kept only the in-frame ones, dropping some. This table has roughly 170,000 clones, roughly 80% appearing once. Source material: PBMCs. Source of these receptors: a young man in good health and CMV-seronegative.

The V gene is TRBV9, the J gene TRBJ2-1, with 10 bases that match TRBD2. The CDR3 totals 15 residues. Trimming took 1 base from V and 7 from J; bases not matched to a gene: 5. The germline CDR1 and CDR2 sequences are SGDLS and YYNGEE. As DNA, the CDR3 is TGTGCCAGCAGCGTAAGAGCGGGGGGGGCGAATGAGCAGTTCTTC. It is translated as CASSVRAGGANEQFF.

CDR3 DNA sequence: TGTGCCAGCAGCCACTCGACAGGGCTAGCCTATGGCTACACCTTC. Translation: CASSHSTGLAYGYTF. This chain uses TRBV7-6 with TRBJ1-2; 7 bases match TRBD1. The CDR3 has 15 amino acids. Germline CDR1 is SGHVS and CDR2 is FNYEAQ. The V gene end was trimmed by 5 bases and the J gene end by 4 bases; junction bases not matched to a gene: 10.

The chain employs TRBV6-6 and TRBJ2-7, with 7 bases that match TRBD1. There are 15 residues in the CDR3. Germline trimming cut 6 bases from V and 5 bases from J; bases unmatched to any gene: 13. The germline V gene has CDR1 MNHNY and CDR2 SVGAGI (reference sequence). The CDR3 is CASSPGTARPNEQYF. CDR3 sequence (DNA): TGTGCCAGCAGCCCCGGGACAGCCCGGCCCAACGAGCAGTACTTC.

This chain joins TRBV6-5 and TRBJ1-5; D gene uncertain. The CDR3 is 14 residues long. Trimming removed 6 bases from V and 0 bases from J, with 9 bases in between. Germline V CDR1 and CDR2: MNHEY, SVGAGI. The CDR3 protein is CASSLTYSNQPQHF. The CDR3 nucleotides read TGTGCCAGCAGCTTAACATATAGCAATCAGCCCCAGCATTTT.

The chain joins TRBV6-1 to TRBJ1-6, with D hard to call. V gave up 1 base and J gave up 5 bases, with 12 bases separating them. Per germline, CDR1 MNHNS and CDR2 SASEGT. This CDR3 is 16 amino acids long. This CDR3 reads CASSEGRSWDNSPLHF. CDR3 bases: TGTGCCAGCAGTGAAGGGAGGAGTTGGGATAATTCACCCCTCCACTTT.

The chain uses TRBV7-9 and TRBJ1-1, with D possibly TRBD1 on 6 matching bases. The CDR3 consists of 15 residues. The V gene lost 4 bases and the J gene lost 0 bases, with 12 bases spanning the gap. Germline V lookup: CDR1 SEHNR, CDR2 FQNEAQ (reference sequence). Here the CDR3 DNA reads TGTGCCAGCAGCTCACGGACAGCTATGAACACTGAAGCTTTCTTT. It translates to CASSSRTAMNTEAFF.

The chain employs TRBV5-1 and TRBJ2-2, with 7 bases fitting TRBD1. Germline V gene data show CDR1 as SGHRS and CDR2 as YFSETQ. The CDR3 is made up of 16 amino acids. V shed 4 bases, J shed 6 bases, and the junction held 12 bases outside the gene matches. The CDR3 DNA follows: TGCGCCAGCAGCACCTTCGGACAGGCTACTTCCGGGGAGCTGTTTTTT. It codes for CASSTFGQATSGELFF.

The V gene is TRBV29-1, the J gene TRBJ1-1, with 12 nucleotides matching TRBD1. V lost 1 base to trimming and J lost 7 bases; unmatched junction nucleotides: 4. This CDR3 contains 14 residues. Germline V gives CDR1 SQVTM, CDR2 ANQGSEA. The CDR3 nucleotides are TGCAGCGTTGAAGCCCGGGACAGGGGGCTTGAAGCTTTCTTT. Its protein product is CSVEARDRGLEAFF. The full variable domain, its missing parts supplied by reference TRBV29-1 and TRBJ1-1, is SAVISQKPSRDICQRGTSLTIQCQVDSQVTMMFWYRQQPGQSLTLIATANQGSEATYESGFVIDKFPISRPNLTFSTLTVSNMSPEDSSIYLCSVEARDRGLEAFFGQGTRLTVV.

The chain links TRBV27 to TRBJ2-1, with D possibly matching TRBD1 (5 bases). V lost 3 bases and J lost 1, with 7 bases in between. This CDR3 spans 14 amino acids. CDR1 is MNHEY and CDR2 is SMNVEV in the germline V gene (reference sequence). CDR3 DNA sequence: TGTGCCAGCAGTTTGGGGCAGTCCTACAATGAGCAGTTCTTC. Residues: CASSLGQSYNEQFF.

CDR3 sequence (DNA): TGTGCCATCGGGGAGATTACAGACAATCAGCCCCAGCATTTT. Protein: CAIGEITDNQPQHF. This chain connects TRBV10-3 to TRBJ1-5; D is undetermined. V lost 8 bases and J 3 bases, leaving 14 bases between the germline ends. Germline V CDR1 and CDR2: ENHRY, SYGVKD. CDR3 size: 14 residues.

Turning to this clone: Additional DNA sequences in this sample encode the identical CDR3. The V gene is TRBV30, the J gene TRBJ2-2; TRBD1 is a possible D gene (6 bases). The CDR3 is 13 amino acids. V was clipped by 0 bases and J by 5 bases, with 7 bases between them. Germline values: CDR1 GTSNPN, CDR2 SVGIG (reference sequence). CDR3 amino acids: CAWSVQGTGELFF. For the CDR3, the DNA is TGTGCCTGGAGTGTACAGGGAACCGGGGAGCTGTTTTTT.

The rearrangement uses TRBV5-1 and TRBJ1-1; 8 bases map to TRBD1. Germline values: CDR1 SGHRS, CDR2 YFSETQ. The length of the CDR3 is 15 residues. The trim removed 5 bases at V and 5 bases at J, leaving 11 bases unmatched. The CDR3 reads CASRVGGTGGTEAFF. CDR3 bases: TGCGCCAGCAGGGTGGGAGGGACAGGAGGGACTGAAGCTTTCTTT. The full variable domain, with the rest looked up from reference TRBV5-1 and TRBJ1-1, is KAGVTQTPRYLIKTRGQQVTLSCSPISGHRSVSWYQQTPGQGLQFLFEYFSETQRNKGNFPGRFSGRQFSNSRSEMNVSTLELGDSALYLCASRVGGTGGTEAFFGQGTRLTVV.

Concerning this clone: At the DNA level, this CDR3 is encoded by other sequences in the same sample as well. The chain recombines TRBV6-1 with TRBJ1-5; tentative D call: TRBD1 (5 bases). Germline values: CDR1 MNHNS, CDR2 SASEGT. Trimming stripped 0 bases from V and 6 bases from J, with 21 bases between. The CDR3 length is 18 residues. CDR3 in amino acids: CASSEAHALGHLGQPQHF. The CDR3 DNA sequence: TGTGCCAGCAGTGAAGCCCATGCTCTAGGACACCTGGGTCAGCCCCAGCATTTT.

The chain employs TRBV19 and TRBJ1-2; D is perhaps TRBD1 (6 bases). V dropped 6 bases and J dropped 7 bases, with 15 bases sitting between them. The CDR3 has 13 amino acids. Germline assignment: CDR1 LNHDA and CDR2 SQIVND (reference sequence). In DNA, the CDR3 is TGTGCCAGTAGGGGGCAGGGGTTGAGTGGCTACACCTTC. Translation: CASRGQGLSGYTF.

The V and J genes are TRBV15 and TRBJ1-4; maybe TRBD1 (6 bases). The germline V and J ends were trimmed by 1 base and 4 bases, with 10 bases remaining between them. Germline loops: CDR1 LNHNV, CDR2 YYDKDF (reference sequence). The CDR3 is 15 amino acids. The CDR3 nucleotides are TGTGCCACCAGCAGAGCACAGGGATTTAATGAAAAACTGTTTTTT. This codes for CATSRAQGFNEKLFF.

The chain uses TRBV28 and TRBJ2-5, with 7 bases matching TRBD1. This CDR3 has 15 amino acids. Germline lookup yields CDR1 MDHEN and CDR2 SYDVKM. The V segment lost 3 bases and the J segment 3 bases; nucleotides outside the gene matches: 7. CDR3 region: CASSFPGTEEETQYF. CDR3 in DNA: TGTGCCAGCAGTTTTCCCGGGACAGAAGAAGAGACCCAGTACTTC.

The chain joins TRBV27 to TRBJ1-2; TRBD1 agrees at 7 bases. This CDR3 has 16 amino acids. The trim removed 4 bases at V and 0 bases at J, leaving 8 bases unmatched. CDR1 is MNHEY and CDR2 is SMNVEV in the germline V gene (reference sequence). Here the CDR3 DNA reads TGTGCCAGCAGTTCAAGACAGGGCAAAACTAACTATGGCTACACCTTC. It codes for CASSSRQGKTNYGYTF.

This chain links TRBV20-1 with TRBJ2-7; D gene ambiguous. With 2 bases removed from V and 7 bases from J, the gap between germline ends came to 9 bases. Per germline, CDR1 DFQATT and CDR2 SNEGSKA (reference sequence). CDR3 length equals 11 residues. The CDR3 DNA is TGCAGTGCTAGACTAGTTCAGGAGCAGTACTTC. This sequence encodes CSARLVQEQYF.

This chain uses TRBV7-9 with TRBJ1-3; no reliable D call. CDR1 and CDR2 (germline): SEHNR, FQNEAQ (reference sequence). Trimming cost V 5 bases and J 8 bases, with 10 bases left between them. The CDR3 covers 12 residues. The chain's CDR3 is CASSGLEDTIYF. The CDR3, as DNA: TGTGCCAGCAGCGGCCTTGAGGACACCATATATTTT.

J is TRBJ2-5 and V is TRBV9; weak D call: TRBD2 (6 bases). The germline V gene has CDR1 SGDLS and CDR2 YYNGEE. This CDR3 spans 15 amino acids. V was clipped by 4 bases and J by 3 bases, with 16 bases between them. CDR3 region: CASSLGLASEETQYF. In DNA, the CDR3 is TGTGCCAGCAGCTTAGGGCTTGCTAGCGAAGAGACCCAGTACTTC.

With respect to this clone: This same CDR3 is encoded by further DNA sequences in the sample. This sequence joins TRBV7-8 and TRBJ1-4; D perhaps matches TRBD1 (6 bases). Germline lookup yields CDR1 SGHVS and CDR2 FQNEAQ. Trimming cost V 1 base and J 2 bases, with 14 bases left between them. The CDR3 extends over 17 amino acids. CDR3 region: CASSLGAGVYTNEKLFF. The CDR3 coding sequence is TGTGCCAGCAGCTTAGGTGCAGGGGTTTATACTAATGAAAAACTGTTTTTT.

The genes are TRBV7-6 and TRBJ2-1; D gene uncertain. CDR1 SGHVS and CDR2 FNYEAQ come from the germline V gene. Trimming removed 6 bases at V and 5 bases at J, with 5 bases between. This CDR3 contains 11 residues. The CDR3 DNA is TGTGCCAGCAGTTCCAACAATGAGCAGTTCTTC. It is translated as CASSSNNEQFF.

J is TRBJ1-2 and V is TRBV6-1; D not resolved. Germline V gene data show CDR1 as MNHNS and CDR2 as SASEGT. This CDR3 is 13 amino acids long. The germline V and J ends were trimmed by 1 base and 6 bases, with 9 bases remaining between them. In DNA, the CDR3 is TGTGCCAGCAGTGAAGATTGGAGGAATGGCTACACCTTC. As protein: CASSEDWRNGYTF.

This chain connects TRBV2 to TRBJ2-5, with 9 bases matching TRBD2. The CDR3 sequence is 16 residues long. The V and J ends lost 7 bases and 5 bases, in that order; junction bases with no gene match: 14. Germline CDR1 and CDR2: SNHLY and FYNNEI. The CDR3 sequence is CASNLAGWVSGETQYF. The CDR3 coding sequence is TGTGCCAGCAACCTAGCGGGGTGGGTTTCGGGGGAGACCCAGTACTTC.

The chain links TRBV19 to TRBJ1-4; 7 nucleotides match TRBD1. The CDR3 is made up of 15 amino acids. Trimming removed 4 bases from V and 0 bases from J; junction bases left unmatched: 2. The germline V gene encodes CDR1 LNHDA and CDR2 SQIVND (reference sequence). This CDR3 is CASSTGQSTNEKLFF. The CDR3 DNA sequence: TGTGCCAGTAGTACGGGACAGTCAACTAATGAAAAACTGTTTTTT. Complete variable domain (other parts from reference TRBV19 and TRBJ1-4): DGGITQSPKYLFRKEGQNVTLSCEQNLNHDAMYWYRQDPGQGLRLIYYSQIVNDFQKGDIAEGYSVSREKKESFPLTVTSAQKNPTAFYLCASSTGQSTNEKLFFGSGTQLSVL.

CDR3 DNA sequence: TGTGCCAGCAGTGGTCAGAGGACAGGGAGGAATGAGCAGTTCTTC. This sequence encodes CASSGQRTGRNEQFF. The chain is built from TRBV6-1 and TRBJ2-1, with TRBD1 matching over 8 bases. Unmatched junction bases numbered 9, after V lost 4 bases and J lost 7 bases. Germline CDR1 and CDR2: MNHNS and SASEGT. The CDR3 covers 15 residues.

The CDR3 is CASSFIAGGAGEQYF. CDR3 coding DNA: TGCGCCAGCAGCTTCATAGCGGGGGGGGCTGGGGAGCAGTACTTC. The chain couples TRBV5-1 to TRBJ2-7; TRBD2 matches 11 bases. Germline lookup yields CDR1 SGHRS and CDR2 YFSETQ. The CDR3 length is 15 residues. The V and J ends lost 2 bases and 7 bases, in that order; junction bases with no gene match: 8.

This chain links TRBV5-6 with TRBJ2-2, with TRBD1 matching 10 bases. J was trimmed by 7 bases and V by 3 bases; bases with no gene match: 6. The CDR3 totals 15 residues. In germline, CDR1 is SGHDT, CDR2 YYEEEE. CDR3 sequence (DNA): TGTGCCAGCAGCTCCGGGACAGGGGCAAGCGGGGAGCTGTTTTTT. It yields the protein CASSSGTGASGELFF.